These 20 T cell receptor beta chains share one sample of origin, sequenced in a study of spatial heterogeneity in lung cancer (dated by TCRdb to the late 2010s). Here is what the overall study found, with its caveats: The tumor nonsynonymous mutation count correlated with the number of expanded intratumoral alpha and beta TCRs.

These receptors have no identified antigens. The time point label for this specimen denotes: sample taken at primary tumor resection. The library relied on 5' RACE. The run used a NextSeq 500. The raw public data were reprocessed by TCRdb itself: fastp quality trimming at Q25, MiXCR clonotype calling, in-frame beta chains only. Each entry is one CDR3 protein sequence, shown with its most common DNA and genes. This sample holds some 16,000 distinct CDR3 sequences; nearly 7% were observed only once. Roughly a fifth of the sample lies in the top ten. The sample consisted of lung tumor tissue, taken at surgery. The receptor set was obtained from a female donor with early-stage non-small cell lung cancer.

The chain recombines TRBV2 with TRBJ1-2; D might be TRBD1 (6 bases). CDR1 is SNHLY, CDR2 FYNNEI, per germline. CDR3 length: 13 residues. Trimming removed 4 bases at V and 4 bases at J, with 10 bases between. The CDR3 nucleotides read TGTGCCAGCAGTGTCACAGGGATCTATGGCTACACCTTC. Translating gives CASSVTGIYGYTF.

Many counts were recorded for this clonotype. The V call is TRBV28, the J call TRBJ2-7, with D possibly TRBD2 on 6 matching bases. CDR3 size: 11 residues. The germline gives CDR1 MDHEN, CDR2 SYDVKM. The CDR3 coding sequence is TGTGTCACGAGGGCGGGGAACGAGCAGTACTTC. Translation: CVTRAGNEQYF.

The V and J genes are TRBV3-1 and TRBJ2-3; TRBD2 aligns across 9 bases. The CDR3 sequence is 16 residues long. In germline, CDR1 is LGHDT, CDR2 YNNKEL (reference sequence). Germline trimming cut 1 base from V and 1 base from J; bases unmatched to any gene: 3. The CDR3, as DNA: TGTGCCAGCAGCCAAGGAGCGGGGGGCCGCACAGATACGCAGTATTTT. Amino acid sequence: CASSQGAGGRTDTQYF.

This clonotype was observed a handful of times. V and J are TRBV7-9 and TRBJ2-3; D is possibly TRBD2 (5 bases). Trimming took 5 bases from V and 4 from J, leaving 16 bases between them. CDR3 length equals 15 residues. The germline V gene has CDR1 SEHNR and CDR2 FQNEAQ (reference sequence). The CDR3 is CASSRTVGFADTQYF. In DNA form, the CDR3 reads TGTGCCAGCAGCCGGACTGTGGGTTTTGCAGATACGCAGTATTTT.

The sample holds a few counts of this clonotype. This chain connects TRBV6-6 to TRBJ2-3; D tentatively reads TRBD1 or TRBD2 (6 bases each). CDR1 is MNHNY, CDR2 SVGAGI, per germline (reference sequence). There are 13 residues in the CDR3. Between the trimmed V and J ends, which lost 4 bases and 5 bases, there was a span of 10 bases. The CDR3 region has the DNA TGTGCCAGCAGTTGGGGGGCTGGAGATACGCAGTATTTT. It specifies CASSWGAGDTQYF.

This clonotype was detected ten times or more. Germline and junction disagree at one end, which may indicate a read error. The chain recombines TRBV19 with TRBJ2-1; TRBD2 matches 7 bases. CDR1 and CDR2 from the germline V gene are LNHDA and SQIVND (reference sequence). The CDR3 is 16 amino acids. This CDR3 is CASSIFERGRGNEQFF. CDR3 coding DNA: TGCGCCAGTAGTATATTTGAGCGTGGGAGGGGCAATGAGCAGTTCTTC.

The table lists this clonotype with many counts. V gene TRBV6-1 combines with J gene TRBJ1-5; possible D gene TRBD1, 6 bases. This CDR3 region has 16 residues. Deletions cut 0 bases from V and 6 bases from J, with 15 bases between. CDR1 and CDR2 from the germline V gene are MNHNS and SASEGT. The CDR3 loop reads CASSEALDGGGQPQHF. The CDR3 coding sequence is TGTGCCAGCAGTGAAGCGCTTGACGGAGGGGGTCAGCCCCAGCATTTT.

This clonotype was detected ten times or more. This chain uses TRBV28 with TRBJ2-5, with 9 bases matching TRBD1. V lost 0 bases to trimming and J lost 2 bases; unmatched junction nucleotides: 1. Germline CDR1 MDHEN, CDR2 SYDVKM. This CDR3 region has 15 residues. The CDR3 protein is CASSLWTGGQETQYF. CDR3 sequence (DNA): TGTGCCAGCAGTTTATGGACAGGGGGGCAAGAGACCCAGTACTTC.

The rearrangement joins TRBV12-3 or TRBV12-4 to TRBJ1-6; D not resolved. The CDR3 sequence is 13 residues long. Trimming left V 1 base short and J 7 bases short, with 5 bases between. CDR3 sequence: CASSLVDNSPLHF. The CDR3 nucleotides read TGTGCCAGCAGTTTAGTGGACAATTCACCCCTCCACTTT.

This clonotype has only a few counts. The gene calls are TRBV28 and TRBJ2-1, with 10 bases identical to TRBD2. The CDR3 loop spans 17 amino acids. In germline, CDR1 is MDHEN, CDR2 SYDVKM. V lost 2 bases to trimming and J lost 1 base; unmatched junction nucleotides: 5. The CDR3 loop reads CASSLGAGGQSYNEQFF. Written as DNA, the CDR3 is TGTGCCAGCAGTTTAGGAGCGGGGGGGCAGTCCTACAATGAGCAGTTCTTC.

This clonotype appeared a few times. The CDR3: CASSYVWGVAYEQYF. The DNA of the CDR3 is TGTGCCAGCAGCTACGTTTGGGGGGTTGCCTACGAGCAGTACTTC. The chain is built from TRBV27 and TRBJ2-7, with D maybe TRBD2 (6 bases). Germline V gene data show CDR1 as MNHEY and CDR2 as SMNVEV (reference sequence). V was pared by 6 bases and J by 2 bases, with 17 bases between. This CDR3 region has 15 residues.

This clonotype was observed at least ten times. This sequence joins TRBV5-1 and TRBJ1-2; 8 bases agree with TRBD1. V trimming: 4 bases; J trimming: 0 bases; junction bases outside the gene matches: 2. CDR3 length: 14 amino acids. Per the germline V gene, CDR1 is SGHRS and CDR2 is YFSETQ. CDR3 loop: CASSRDRTNYGYTF. CDR3 bases: TGCGCCAGCAGCCGGGACAGGACTAACTATGGCTACACCTTC. Complete variable domain (other parts from reference TRBV5-1 and TRBJ1-2): KAGVTQTPRYLIKTRGQQVTLSCSPISGHRSVSWYQQTPGQGLQFLFEYFSETQRNKGNFPGRFSGRQFSNSRSEMNVSTLELGDSALYLCASSRDRTNYGYTFGSGTRLTVV.

This clonotype was counted between two and nine times. The rearrangement uses TRBV6-5 and TRBJ1-2; no clear D. This CDR3 spans 13 amino acids. V was pared by 7 bases and J by 4 bases, with 13 bases between. Germline V gene data show CDR1 as MNHEY and CDR2 as SVGAGI. CDR3 region: CASTPGSIYGYTF. CDR3 DNA: TGTGCCAGCACCCCCGGCAGCATCTATGGCTACACCTTC.

The sample holds many counts of this clonotype. CDR3 coding DNA: TGTGCCAGCAGTGAGGAAGACAGGTCTAACTATGGCTACACCTTC. It encodes CASSEEDRSNYGYTF. The J gene is TRBJ1-2, the V gene TRBV25-1, with a tentative D call TRBD1 (6 bases). The CDR3 length is 15 residues. Trimming stripped 3 bases from V and 0 bases from J, with 11 bases between. CDR1 MGHDK and CDR2 SYGVNS come from the germline V gene.

This chain connects TRBV20-1 to TRBJ1-1; TRBD1 is a possible D gene (5 bases). CDR3 size: 12 residues. Trimming took off 6 bases at V and 6 bases at J, with 14 bases between the two ends. CDR1 and CDR2 from the germline V gene are DFQATT and SNEGSKA (reference sequence). The CDR3, as DNA: TGCAGTGCCCAGAAAGGGGCAGCTGAAGCTTTCTTT. Residues: CSAQKGAAEAFF.

This clonotype has a count of ten or more. J is TRBJ1-2 and V is TRBV20-1, with a possible D match to TRBD1 (6 bases). The V and J ends lost 5 bases and 0 bases respectively, with 22 bases between them. CDR3 size: 17 residues. Germline CDR1 reads DFQATT; CDR2 reads SNEGSKA (reference sequence). The CDR3 nucleotides are TGCAGTGCTTTTTCCACTTTGGGGGGCGCAGCTAACTATGGCTACACCTTC. Protein sequence: CSAFSTLGGAANYGYTF.

This clonotype has ten or more counts. The chain combines TRBV12-3 or TRBV12-4 with TRBJ1-2; perhaps TRBD1 as D (5 bases). CDR3 length: 12 residues. The germline V and J ends were trimmed by 2 bases and 6 bases, with 7 bases remaining between them. DNA for the CDR3: TGTGCCAGCAGTTTAAGCAGGGATGGCTACACCTTC. Amino acid sequence: CASSLSRDGYTF.

This clonotype occurred a few times. The chain couples TRBV6-1 to TRBJ2-2; tentative D call: TRBD1 (5 bases). CDR1 and CDR2 (germline): MNHNS, SASEGT. The CDR3 covers 15 residues. The germline V and J ends were trimmed by 5 bases and 1 base, with 11 bases remaining between them. The CDR3 DNA reads as TGTGCCAGCAGTCGGACATCTCAGAACACCGGGGAGCTGTTTTTT. Its translation: CASSRTSQNTGELFF.

The chain uses TRBV5-8 and TRBJ2-3; 10 nucleotides align to TRBD2. The J segment lost 3 bases and the V segment lost 5 bases, leaving 9 bases of the junction unmatched. The V gene's germline CDR1 is SGHTS and CDR2 YDEGEE. The CDR3 has 16 residues. Here the CDR3 DNA reads TGTGCCAGCAGGAGAAGCGGGGGGGCGGGGACAGATACGCAGTATTTT. Its translation: CASRRSGGAGTDTQYF.

In its sample, this clonotype was seen a few times. The CDR3: CASSLEGQYNEQFF. The CDR3 bases are TGTGCCAGCAGTTTGGAAGGACAGTACAATGAGCAGTTCTTC. The chain combines TRBV27 with TRBJ2-1; tentative D call: TRBD1 (6 bases). Germline V gene sequence: CDR1 MNHEY, CDR2 SMNVEV (reference sequence). V was cut by 3 bases and J by 4 bases, with 10 bases left in between. This CDR3 has 14 residues.